This TCR beta chain was retrieved from a study of T cell responses to AZD1222 COVID-19 vaccine. The study, taken as a whole, reports: Mapped onto spike, vaccine-associated CD4 TCRs spanned it and were dominant at 160-218 and 743-854.

Comments on this clone: Its antigen is currently unknown.

This table comes from immunoSEQ multiplex PCR, and its TCRdb copy is limited to in-frame clones, with some not included. The sample has 110,000 or so clones; roughly 80% are singletons. The clonotype originates from an adult in good health. This specimen consisted of peripheral blood, obtained on day 0 of AZD1222 vaccination.

The CDR3 nucleotides are TGTGCCAGCAGTTTCCAGGGCGGTCCGGCCAATGAGCAGTTCTTC. Translated: CASSFQGGPANEQFF. The chain joins TRBV27 to TRBJ2-1, with D tentatively TRBD1 (5 bases). CDR1 and CDR2 (germline): MNHEY, SMNVEV (reference sequence). V lost 3 bases to trimming and J lost 6 bases, with 15 bases between them. CDR3 length equals 15 residues.